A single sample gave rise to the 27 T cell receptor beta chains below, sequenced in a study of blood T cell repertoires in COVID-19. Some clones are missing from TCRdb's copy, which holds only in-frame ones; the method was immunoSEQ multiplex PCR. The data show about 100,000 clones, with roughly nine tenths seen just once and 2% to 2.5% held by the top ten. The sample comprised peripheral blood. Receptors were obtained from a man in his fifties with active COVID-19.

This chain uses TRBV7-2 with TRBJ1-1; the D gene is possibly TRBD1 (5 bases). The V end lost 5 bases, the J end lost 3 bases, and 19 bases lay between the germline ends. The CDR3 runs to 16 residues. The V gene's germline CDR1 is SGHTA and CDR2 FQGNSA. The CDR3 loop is CASSLTYARDDTEAFF. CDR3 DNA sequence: TGTGCCAGCAGCCTAACCTACGCCAGGGATGACACTGAAGCTTTCTTT. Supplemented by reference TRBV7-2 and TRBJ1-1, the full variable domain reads GAGVSQSPSNKVTEKGKDVELRCDPISGHTALYWYRQSLGQGLEFLIYFQGNSAPDKSGLPSDRFSAERTGGSVSTLTIQRTQQEDSAVYLCASSLTYARDDTEAFFGQGTRLTVV.

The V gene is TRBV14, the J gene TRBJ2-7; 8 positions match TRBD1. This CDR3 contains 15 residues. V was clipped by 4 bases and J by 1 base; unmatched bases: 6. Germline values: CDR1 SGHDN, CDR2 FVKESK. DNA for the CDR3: TGTGCCAGCAGCCTACTGACAGGGGCATCCTACGAGCAGTACTTC. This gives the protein CASSLLTGASYEQYF.

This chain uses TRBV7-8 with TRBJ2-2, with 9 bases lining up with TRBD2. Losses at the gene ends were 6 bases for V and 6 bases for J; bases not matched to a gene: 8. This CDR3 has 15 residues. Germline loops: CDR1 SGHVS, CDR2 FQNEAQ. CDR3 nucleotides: TGTGCCAGCAGGTCCCAGGGACTAGCCCCCGGGGAGCTGTTTTTT. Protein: CASRSQGLAPGELFF.

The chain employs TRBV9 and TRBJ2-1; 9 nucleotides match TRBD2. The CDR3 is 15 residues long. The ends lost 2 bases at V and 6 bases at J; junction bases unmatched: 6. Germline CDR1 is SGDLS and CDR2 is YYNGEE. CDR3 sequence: CASSVSGSEGNEQFF. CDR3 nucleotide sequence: TGTGCCAGCAGCGTTAGCGGGAGCGAGGGCAATGAGCAGTTCTTC.

The CDR3 spells CASSYSRGSRTEAFF. The CDR3 DNA reads TGTGCCAGCAGTTACTCGCGAGGGAGCAGAACTGAAGCTTTCTTT. This chain links TRBV6-5 with TRBJ1-1; D call uncertain. CDR3 length equals 15 residues. Germline CDR1 reads MNHEY; CDR2 reads SVGAGI. With 0 bases removed from V and 5 bases from J, the gap between germline ends came to 13 bases.

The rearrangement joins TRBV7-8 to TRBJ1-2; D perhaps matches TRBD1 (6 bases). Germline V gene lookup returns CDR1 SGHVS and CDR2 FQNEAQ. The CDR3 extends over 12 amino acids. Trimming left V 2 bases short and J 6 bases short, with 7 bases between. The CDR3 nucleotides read TGTGCCAGCAGCTTACGACAGGATGGCTACACCTTC. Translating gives CASSLRQDGYTF.

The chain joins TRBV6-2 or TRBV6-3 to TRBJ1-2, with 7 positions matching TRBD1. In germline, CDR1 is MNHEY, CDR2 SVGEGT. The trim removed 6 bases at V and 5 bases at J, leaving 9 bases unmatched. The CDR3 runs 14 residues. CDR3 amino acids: CASSPGTAAYGYTF. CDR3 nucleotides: TGTGCCAGCAGCCCCGGGACAGCCGCTTATGGCTACACCTTC.

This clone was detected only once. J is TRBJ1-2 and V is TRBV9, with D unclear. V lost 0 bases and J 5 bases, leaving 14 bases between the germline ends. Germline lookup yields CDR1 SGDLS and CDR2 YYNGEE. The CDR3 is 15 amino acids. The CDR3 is CASSVGERRRYGYTF. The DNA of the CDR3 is TGTGCCAGCAGCGTAGGAGAGCGACGGCGGTATGGCTACACCTTC. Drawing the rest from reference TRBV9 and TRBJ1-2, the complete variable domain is DSGVTQTPKHLITATGQRVTLRCSPRSGDLSVYWYQQSLDQGLQFLIQYYNGEERAKGNILERFSAQQFPDLHSELNLSSLELGDSALYFCASSVGERRRYGYTFGSGTRLTVV.

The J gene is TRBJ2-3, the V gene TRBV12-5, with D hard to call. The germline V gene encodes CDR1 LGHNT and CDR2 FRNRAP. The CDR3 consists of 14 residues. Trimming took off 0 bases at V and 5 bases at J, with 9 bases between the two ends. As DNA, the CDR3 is TGTGCTAGTGGTTTGGTACTGGGCCAAGATACGCAGTATTTT. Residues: CASGLVLGQDTQYF.

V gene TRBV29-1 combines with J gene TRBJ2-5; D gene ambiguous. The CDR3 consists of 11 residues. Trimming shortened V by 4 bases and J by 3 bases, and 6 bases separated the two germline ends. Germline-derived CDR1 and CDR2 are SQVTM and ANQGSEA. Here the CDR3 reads CSVGSKETQYF. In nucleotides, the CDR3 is TGCAGCGTTGGGAGTAAAGAGACCCAGTACTTC.

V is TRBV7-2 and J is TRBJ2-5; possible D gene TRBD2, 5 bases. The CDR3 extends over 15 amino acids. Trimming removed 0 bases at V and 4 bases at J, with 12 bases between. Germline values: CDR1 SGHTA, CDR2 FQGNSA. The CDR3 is CASSLAPGVGETQYF. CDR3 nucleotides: TGTGCCAGCAGCTTAGCGCCCGGGGTGGGAGAGACCCAGTACTTC.

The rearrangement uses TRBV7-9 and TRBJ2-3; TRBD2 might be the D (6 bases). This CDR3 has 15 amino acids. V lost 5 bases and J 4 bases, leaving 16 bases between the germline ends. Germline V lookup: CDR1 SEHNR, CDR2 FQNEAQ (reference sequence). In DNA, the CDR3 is TGTGCCAGCAGCCACGAGGGGACTGGCTCAGATACGCAGTATTTT. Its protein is CASSHEGTGSDTQYF.

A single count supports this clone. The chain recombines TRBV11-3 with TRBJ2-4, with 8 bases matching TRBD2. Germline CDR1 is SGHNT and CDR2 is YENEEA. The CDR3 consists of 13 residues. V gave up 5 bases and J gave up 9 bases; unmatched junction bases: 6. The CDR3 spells CASSPSGRSIQYF. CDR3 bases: TGTGCCAGCAGCCCGAGCGGGAGAAGCATTCAGTACTTC.

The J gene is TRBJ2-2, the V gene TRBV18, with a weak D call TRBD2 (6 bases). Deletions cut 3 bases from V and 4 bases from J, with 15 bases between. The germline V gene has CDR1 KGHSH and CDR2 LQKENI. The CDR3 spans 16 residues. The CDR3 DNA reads TGTGCCAGCTCACCTGGTGGTGGAGGGAGCACCGGGGAGCTGTTTTTT. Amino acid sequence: CASSPGGGGSTGELFF.

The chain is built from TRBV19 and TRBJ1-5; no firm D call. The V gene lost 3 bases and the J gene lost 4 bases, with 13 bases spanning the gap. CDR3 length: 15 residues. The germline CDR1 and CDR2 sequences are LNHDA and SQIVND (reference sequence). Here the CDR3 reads CASSIRRGGNQPQHF. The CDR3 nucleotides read TGTGCCAGTAGTATCCGCCGGGGAGGAAATCAGCCCCAGCATTTT.

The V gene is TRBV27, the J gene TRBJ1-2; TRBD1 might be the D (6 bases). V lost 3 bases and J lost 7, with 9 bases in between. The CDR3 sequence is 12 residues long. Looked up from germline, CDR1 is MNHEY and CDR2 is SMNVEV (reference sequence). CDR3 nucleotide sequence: TGTGCCAGCAGTTTTACAGGGTCTGGCTACACCTTC. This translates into CASSFTGSGYTF.

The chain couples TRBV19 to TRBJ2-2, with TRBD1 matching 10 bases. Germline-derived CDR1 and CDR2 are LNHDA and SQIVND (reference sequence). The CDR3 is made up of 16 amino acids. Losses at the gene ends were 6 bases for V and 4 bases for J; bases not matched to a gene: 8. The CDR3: CASRTGQGLATGELFF. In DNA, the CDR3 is TGTGCCAGTAGGACGGGACAGGGGCTAGCCACCGGGGAGCTGTTTTTT.

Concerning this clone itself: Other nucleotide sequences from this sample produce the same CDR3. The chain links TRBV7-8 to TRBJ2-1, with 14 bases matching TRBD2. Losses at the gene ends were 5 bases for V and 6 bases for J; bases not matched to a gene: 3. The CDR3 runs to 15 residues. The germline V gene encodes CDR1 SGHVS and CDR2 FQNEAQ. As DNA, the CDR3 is TGTGCCAGCAGCCCGGGACTAGCGGGAGTCAATGAGCAGTTCTTC. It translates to CASSPGLAGVNEQFF.

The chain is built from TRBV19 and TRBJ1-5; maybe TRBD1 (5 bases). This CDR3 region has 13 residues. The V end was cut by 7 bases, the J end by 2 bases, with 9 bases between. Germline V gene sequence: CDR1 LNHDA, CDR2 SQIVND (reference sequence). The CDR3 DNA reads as TGTGCCAGTATCGGGGGAGGCAATCAGCCCCAGCATTTT. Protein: CASIGGGNQPQHF.

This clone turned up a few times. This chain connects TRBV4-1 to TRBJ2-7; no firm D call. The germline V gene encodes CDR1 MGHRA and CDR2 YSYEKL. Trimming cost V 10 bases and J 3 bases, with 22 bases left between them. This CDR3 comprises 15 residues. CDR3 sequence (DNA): TGCGCCACCCCTCCCCGGGTTCAGCTCAACTACGAGCAGTACGTC. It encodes CATPPRVQLNYEQYV.

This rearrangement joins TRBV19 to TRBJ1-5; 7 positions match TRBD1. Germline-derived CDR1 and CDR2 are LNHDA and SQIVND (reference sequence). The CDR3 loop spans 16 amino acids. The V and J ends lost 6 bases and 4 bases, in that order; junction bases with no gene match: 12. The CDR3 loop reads CASRVDRAIGNQPQHF. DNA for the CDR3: TGTGCCAGTAGGGTAGACAGGGCCATTGGGAATCAGCCCCAGCATTTT.

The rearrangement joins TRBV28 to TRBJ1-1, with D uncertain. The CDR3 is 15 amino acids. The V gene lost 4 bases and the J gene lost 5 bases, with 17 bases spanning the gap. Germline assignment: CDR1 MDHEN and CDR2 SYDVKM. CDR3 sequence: CASSWALGFSTEAFF. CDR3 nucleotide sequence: TGTGCCAGCAGTTGGGCCCTTGGGTTTTCTACTGAAGCTTTCTTT.

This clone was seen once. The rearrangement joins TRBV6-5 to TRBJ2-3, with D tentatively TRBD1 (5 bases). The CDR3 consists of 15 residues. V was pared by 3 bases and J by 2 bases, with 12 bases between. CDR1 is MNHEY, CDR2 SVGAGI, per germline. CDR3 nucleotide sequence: TGTGCCAGCAGTTATGTGAAGGGGAACACAGATACGCAGTATTTT. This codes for CASSYVKGNTDTQYF.

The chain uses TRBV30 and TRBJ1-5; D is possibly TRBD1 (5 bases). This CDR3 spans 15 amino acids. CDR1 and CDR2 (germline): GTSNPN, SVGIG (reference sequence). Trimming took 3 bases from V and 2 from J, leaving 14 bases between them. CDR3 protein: CAWRPNGGGNQPQHF. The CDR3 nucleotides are TGTGCCTGGAGGCCTAATGGGGGGGGCAATCAGCCCCAGCATTTT.

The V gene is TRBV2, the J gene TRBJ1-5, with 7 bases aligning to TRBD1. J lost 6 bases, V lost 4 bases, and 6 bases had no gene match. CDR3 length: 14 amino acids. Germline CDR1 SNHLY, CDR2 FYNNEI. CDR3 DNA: TGTGCCAGCAGTGTTAACAGGGGCGGTCAGCCCCAGCATTTT. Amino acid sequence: CASSVNRGGQPQHF.

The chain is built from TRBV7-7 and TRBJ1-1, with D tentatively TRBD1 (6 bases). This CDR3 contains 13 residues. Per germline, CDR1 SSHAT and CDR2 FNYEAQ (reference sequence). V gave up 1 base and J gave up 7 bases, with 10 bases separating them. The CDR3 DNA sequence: TGTGCCAGCAGCTTAGGACCACAGGGTGAAGCTTTCTTT. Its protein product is CASSLGPQGEAFF.

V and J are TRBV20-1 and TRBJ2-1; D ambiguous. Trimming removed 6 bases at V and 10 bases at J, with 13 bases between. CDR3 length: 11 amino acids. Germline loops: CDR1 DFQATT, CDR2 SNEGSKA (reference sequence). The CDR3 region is CSAAGWREQFF. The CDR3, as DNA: TGCAGTGCCGCCGGGTGGCGGGAGCAGTTCTTC.